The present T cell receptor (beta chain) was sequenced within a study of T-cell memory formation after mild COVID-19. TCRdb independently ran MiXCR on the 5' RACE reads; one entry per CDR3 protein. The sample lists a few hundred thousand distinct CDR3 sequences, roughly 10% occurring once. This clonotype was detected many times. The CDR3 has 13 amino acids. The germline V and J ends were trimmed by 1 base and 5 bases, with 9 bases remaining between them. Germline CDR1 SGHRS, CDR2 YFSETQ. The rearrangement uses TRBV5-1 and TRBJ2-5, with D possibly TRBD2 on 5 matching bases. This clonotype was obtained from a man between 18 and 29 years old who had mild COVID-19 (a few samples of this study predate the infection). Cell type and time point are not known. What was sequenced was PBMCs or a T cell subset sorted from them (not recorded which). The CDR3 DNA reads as TGCGCCAGCAGCTTGAGGGAGAGGGAGACCCAGTACTTC. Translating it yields CASSLRERETQYF.